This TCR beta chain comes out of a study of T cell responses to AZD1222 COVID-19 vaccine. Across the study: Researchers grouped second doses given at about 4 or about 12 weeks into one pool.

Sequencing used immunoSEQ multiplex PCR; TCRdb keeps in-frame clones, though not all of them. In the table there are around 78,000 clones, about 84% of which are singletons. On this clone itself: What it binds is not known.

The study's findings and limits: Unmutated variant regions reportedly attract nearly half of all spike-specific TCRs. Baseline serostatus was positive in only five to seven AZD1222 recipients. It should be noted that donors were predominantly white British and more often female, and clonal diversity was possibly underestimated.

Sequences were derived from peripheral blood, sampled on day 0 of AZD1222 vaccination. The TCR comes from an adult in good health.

The DNA of the CDR3 is TGTGCCAGCAGCTTTTACCCCGGAGGGCGGGAGTCGTACGAGCAGTACTTC. Translation: CASSFYPGGRESYEQYF. The chain combines TRBV7-9 with TRBJ2-7; 7 bases are a match to TRBD2. CDR1 is SEHNR, CDR2 FQNEAQ, per germline (reference sequence). This CDR3 has 17 residues. With 3 bases clipped from V and 4 bases from J, the junction kept 15 bases outside the gene matches.